This entry is about one TCR beta chain. These data originate in a study of Ad26.COV2.S vaccination and SARS-CoV-2 variants. Trimming stripped 4 bases from V and 4 bases from J, with 18 bases between. The CDR3 extends over 16 amino acids. Germline values: CDR1 SGHRS, CDR2 YFSETQ. Profiling relied on immunoSEQ multiplex PCR, and the TCRdb table lists in-frame clones only, not all of them. The data hold approximately 340,000 clones, with 90% to 95% observed a single time. The rearrangement uses TRBV5-1 and TRBJ2-1; D possibly corresponds to TRBD2 (7 bases). This TCR was sampled from a human donor who had recovered from COVID-19. Specimen: peripheral blood, collected after recovery from COVID-19. CDR3 sequence reads: CASSPTGGGEYNEQFF. Written as DNA, the CDR3 is TGCGCCAGCAGCCCGACGGGGGGCGGGGAGTACAATGAGCAGTTCTTC.